This T cell receptor (beta chain) was obtained from a study of T cell repertoires in cytomegalovirus infection. The overall study: CMV epitopes in the study were HLA-C-restricted (recently identified) and HLA-B-restricted (well studied). Public TCR beta signatures marked donors with CMV infection and the matching HLA. Study findings and constraints: There were carriers of CMV plus the relevant HLA, and cumulative public TCR beta family frequency identified them.

Notes on this clonotype: Its antigen is not identified.

TCRdb re-called the reads with MiXCR, one entry per CDR3 protein. The sample holds 110,000 or so distinct CDR3 sequences, under 30% seen once. Trimming took off 3 bases at V and 0 bases at J, with 7 bases between the two ends. The germline CDR1 and CDR2 sequences are SGDLS and YYNGEE. The CDR3 covers 14 residues. The specimen was CD8+ T cells from cultured PBMCs, collected from culture after CMV antigen stimulation. The rearrangement joins TRBV9 to TRBJ1-5; no firm D call. This receptor was taken from a human donor in good health (CMV status not recorded). Some clones in this sample may be carry-over from other donors' samples. The chain's CDR3 is CASSAGNSNQPQHF. The CDR3 DNA is TGTGCCAGCAGCGCCGGAAATAGCAATCAGCCCCAGCATTTT.